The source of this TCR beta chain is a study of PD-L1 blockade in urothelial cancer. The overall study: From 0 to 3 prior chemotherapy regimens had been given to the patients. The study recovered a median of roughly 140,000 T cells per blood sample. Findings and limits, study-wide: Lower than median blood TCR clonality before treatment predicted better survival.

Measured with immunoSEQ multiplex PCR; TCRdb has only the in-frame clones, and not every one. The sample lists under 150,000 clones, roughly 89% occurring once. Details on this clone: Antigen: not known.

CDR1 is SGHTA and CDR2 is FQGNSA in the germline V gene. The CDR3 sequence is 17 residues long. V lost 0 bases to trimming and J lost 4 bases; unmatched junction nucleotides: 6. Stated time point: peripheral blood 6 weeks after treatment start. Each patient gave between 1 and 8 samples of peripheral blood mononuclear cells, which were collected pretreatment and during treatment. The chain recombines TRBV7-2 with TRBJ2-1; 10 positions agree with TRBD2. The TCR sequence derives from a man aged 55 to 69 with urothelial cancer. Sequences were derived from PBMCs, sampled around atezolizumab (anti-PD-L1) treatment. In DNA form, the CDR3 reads TGTGCCAGCAGCTTAGCCGTAGCGGGGGGAATATACAATGAGCAGTTCTTC. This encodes CASSLAVAGGIYNEQFF.